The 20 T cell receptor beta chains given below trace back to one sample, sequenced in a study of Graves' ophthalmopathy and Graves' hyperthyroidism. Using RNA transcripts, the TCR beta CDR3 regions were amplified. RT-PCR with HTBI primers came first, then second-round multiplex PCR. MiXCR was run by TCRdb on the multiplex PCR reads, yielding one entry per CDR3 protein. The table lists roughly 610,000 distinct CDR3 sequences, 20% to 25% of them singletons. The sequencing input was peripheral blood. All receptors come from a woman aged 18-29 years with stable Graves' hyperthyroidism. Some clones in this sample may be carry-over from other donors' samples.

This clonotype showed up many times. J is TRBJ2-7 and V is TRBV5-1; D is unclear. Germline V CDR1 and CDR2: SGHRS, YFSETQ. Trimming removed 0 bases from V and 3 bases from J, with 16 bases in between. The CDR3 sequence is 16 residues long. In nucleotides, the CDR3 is TGCGCCAGCAGCTTGGCCCCGGACGCAGACAACTACGAGCAGTACTTC. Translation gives CASSLAPDADNYEQYF.

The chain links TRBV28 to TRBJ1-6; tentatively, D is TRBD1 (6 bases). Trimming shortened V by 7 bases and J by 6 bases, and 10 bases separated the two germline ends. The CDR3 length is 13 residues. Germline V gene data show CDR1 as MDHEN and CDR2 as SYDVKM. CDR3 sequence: CASTLGGNSPLHF. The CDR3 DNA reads TGTGCCAGCACGTTAGGGGGTAATTCACCCCTCCACTTT.

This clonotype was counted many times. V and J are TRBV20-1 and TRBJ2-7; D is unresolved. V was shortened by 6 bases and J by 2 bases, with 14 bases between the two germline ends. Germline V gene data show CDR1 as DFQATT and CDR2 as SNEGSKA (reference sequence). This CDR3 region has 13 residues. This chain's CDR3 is CSATVGSPYEQYF. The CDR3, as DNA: TGCAGTGCCACGGTCGGCAGCCCCTACGAGCAGTACTTC.

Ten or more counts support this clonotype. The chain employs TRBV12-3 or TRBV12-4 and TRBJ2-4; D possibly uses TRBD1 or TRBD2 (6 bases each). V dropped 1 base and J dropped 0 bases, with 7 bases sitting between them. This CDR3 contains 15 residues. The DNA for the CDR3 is TGTGCCAGCAGTTTAGGGGGGGCAGCCAAAAACATTCAGTACTTC. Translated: CASSLGGAAKNIQYF.

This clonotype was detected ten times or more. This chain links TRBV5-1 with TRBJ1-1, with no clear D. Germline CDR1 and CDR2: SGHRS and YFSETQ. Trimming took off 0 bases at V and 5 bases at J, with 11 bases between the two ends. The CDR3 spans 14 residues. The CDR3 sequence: CASSLVTLGTEAFF. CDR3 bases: TGCGCCAGCAGCTTGGTTACCCTTGGGACTGAAGCTTTCTTT.

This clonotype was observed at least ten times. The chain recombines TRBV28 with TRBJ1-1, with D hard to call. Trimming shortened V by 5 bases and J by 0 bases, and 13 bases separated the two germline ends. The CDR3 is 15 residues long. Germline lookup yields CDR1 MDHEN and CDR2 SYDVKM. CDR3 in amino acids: CASSRGRLLNTEAFF. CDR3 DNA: TGTGCCAGCAGTCGAGGACGGCTTCTGAACACTGAAGCTTTCTTT.

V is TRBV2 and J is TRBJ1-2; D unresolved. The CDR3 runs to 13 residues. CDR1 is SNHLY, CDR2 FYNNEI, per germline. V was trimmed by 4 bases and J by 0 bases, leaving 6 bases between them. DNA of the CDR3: TGTGCCAGCAGTGGGGTGGCTAACTATGGCTACACCTTC. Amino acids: CASSGVANYGYTF.

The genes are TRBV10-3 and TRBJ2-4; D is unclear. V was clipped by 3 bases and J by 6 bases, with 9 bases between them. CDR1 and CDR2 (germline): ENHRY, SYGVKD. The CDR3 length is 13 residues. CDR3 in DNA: TGTGCCATCAGTGAAGAGAAAATAAACATTCAGTACTTC. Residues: CAISEEKINIQYF.

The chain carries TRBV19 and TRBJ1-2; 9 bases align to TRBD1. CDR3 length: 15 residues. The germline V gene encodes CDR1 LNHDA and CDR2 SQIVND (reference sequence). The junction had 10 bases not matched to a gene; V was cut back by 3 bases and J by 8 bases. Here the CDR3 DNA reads TGTGCCAGTAGTATCTCTCGAAGGACAGGGGACGGCTACACCTTC. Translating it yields CASSISRRTGDGYTF. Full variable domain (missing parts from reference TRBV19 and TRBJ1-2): DGGITQSPKYLFRKEGQNVTLSCEQNLNHDAMYWYRQDPGQGLRLIYYSQIVNDFQKGDIAEGYSVSREKKESFPLTVTSAQKNPTAFYLCASSISRRTGDGYTFGSGTRLTVV.

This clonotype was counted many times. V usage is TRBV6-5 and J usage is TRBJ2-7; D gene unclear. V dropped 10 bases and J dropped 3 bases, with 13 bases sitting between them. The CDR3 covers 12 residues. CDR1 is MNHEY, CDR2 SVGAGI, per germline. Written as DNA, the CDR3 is TGTGCCACCCACGACGGTTTCTACGAGCAGTACTTC. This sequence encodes CATHDGFYEQYF.

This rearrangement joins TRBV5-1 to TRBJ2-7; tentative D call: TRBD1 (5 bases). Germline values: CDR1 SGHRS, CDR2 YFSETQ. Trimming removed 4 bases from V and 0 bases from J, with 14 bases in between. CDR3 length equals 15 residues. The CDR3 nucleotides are TGCGCCAGCAGCGCTCGACAGAGGTTCTCCTACGAGCAGTACTTC. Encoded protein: CASSARQRFSYEQYF.

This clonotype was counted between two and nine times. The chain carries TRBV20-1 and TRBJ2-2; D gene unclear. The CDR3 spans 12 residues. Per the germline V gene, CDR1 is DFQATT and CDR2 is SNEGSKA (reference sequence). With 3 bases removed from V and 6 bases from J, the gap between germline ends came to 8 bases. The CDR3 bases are TGCAGTGCTAGTGTTGGCGCCGGGGAGCTGTTTTTT. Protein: CSASVGAGELFF.

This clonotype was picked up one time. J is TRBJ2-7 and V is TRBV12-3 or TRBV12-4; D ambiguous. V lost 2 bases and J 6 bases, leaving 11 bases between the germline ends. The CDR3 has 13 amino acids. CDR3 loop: CASSLRQLREQYF. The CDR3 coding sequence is TGTGCCAGCAGTTTAAGGCAGCTGCGCGAGCAGTACTTC.

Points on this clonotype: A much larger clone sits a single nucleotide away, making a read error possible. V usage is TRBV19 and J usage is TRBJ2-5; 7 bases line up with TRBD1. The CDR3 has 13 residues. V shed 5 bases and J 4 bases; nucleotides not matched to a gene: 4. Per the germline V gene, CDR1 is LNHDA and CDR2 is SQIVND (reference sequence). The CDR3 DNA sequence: TGTGCCAGTAGTGACAGGGCGCGAGAGACCCAGTACTTC. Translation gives CASSDRARETQYF. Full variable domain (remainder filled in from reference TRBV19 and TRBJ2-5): DGGITQSPKYLFRKEGQNVTLSCEQNLNHDAMYWYRQDPGQGLRLIYYSQIVNDFQKGDIAEGYSVSREKKESFPLTVTSAQKNPTAFYLCASSDRARETQYFGPGTRLLVL.

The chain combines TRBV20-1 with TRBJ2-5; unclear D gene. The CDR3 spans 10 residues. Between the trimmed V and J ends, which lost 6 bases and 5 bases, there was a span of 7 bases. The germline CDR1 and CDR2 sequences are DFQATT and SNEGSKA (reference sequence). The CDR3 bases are TGCAGTGCCCGAACGGAGACCCAGTACTTC. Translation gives CSARTETQYF.

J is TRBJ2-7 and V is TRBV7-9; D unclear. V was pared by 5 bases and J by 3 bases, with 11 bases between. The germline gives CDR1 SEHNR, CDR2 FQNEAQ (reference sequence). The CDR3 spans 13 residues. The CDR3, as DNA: TGTGCCAGCAGCCCCTCGCAAGTCTACGAGCAGTACTTC. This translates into CASSPSQVYEQYF.

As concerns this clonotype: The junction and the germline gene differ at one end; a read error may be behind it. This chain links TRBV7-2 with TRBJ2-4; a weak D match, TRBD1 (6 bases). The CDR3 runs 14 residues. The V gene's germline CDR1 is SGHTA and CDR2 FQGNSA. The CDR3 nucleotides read TGTGCCAGCAGCGTTAAACATCCGGGACACATTAAGTACTTC. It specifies CASSVKHPGHIKYF.

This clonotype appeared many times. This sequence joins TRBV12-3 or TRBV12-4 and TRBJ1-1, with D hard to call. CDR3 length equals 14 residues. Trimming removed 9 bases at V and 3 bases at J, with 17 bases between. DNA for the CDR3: TGTGCCAGTGGACCGGGGAGGGTTCACACTGAAGCTTTCTTT. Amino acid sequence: CASGPGRVHTEAFF.

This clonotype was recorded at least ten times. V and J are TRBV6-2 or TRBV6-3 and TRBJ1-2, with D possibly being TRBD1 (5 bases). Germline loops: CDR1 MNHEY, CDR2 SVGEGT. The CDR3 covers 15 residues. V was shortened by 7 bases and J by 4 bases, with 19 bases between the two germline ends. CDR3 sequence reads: CASNLAEDTPYGYTF. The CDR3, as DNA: TGTGCCAGCAACCTAGCTGAGGACACTCCCTATGGCTACACCTTC.

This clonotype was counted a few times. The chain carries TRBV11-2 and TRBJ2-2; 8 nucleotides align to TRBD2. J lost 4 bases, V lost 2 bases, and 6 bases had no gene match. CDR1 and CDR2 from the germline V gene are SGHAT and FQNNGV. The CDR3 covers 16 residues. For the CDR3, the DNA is TGTGCCAGCAGCTTAATTTTAGCGGGATTCACCGGGGAGCTGTTTTTT. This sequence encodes CASSLILAGFTGELFF.